This T cell receptor (beta chain) was captured in a study of beta chain features in type 1 diabetes. What was sequenced were expressed TCRB transcripts, since all of the isolated RNA had been reverse transcribed. Some clones are missing from TCRdb's copy, which holds only in-frame ones; the method was immunoSEQ multiplex PCR. The sample holds fewer than 350,000 clones, about 19% seen once. CDR3 size: 17 residues. In germline, CDR1 is SGDLS, CDR2 YYNGEE. V was trimmed by 4 bases and J by 0 bases, leaving 14 bases between them. Study-level findings and limits: Shortening that was moderate but significant affected the TCRB CDR3s of Type 1 diabetes patients in all four CD4+ subsets.

Concerning this clone itself: Its specificity is not known.

What was sequenced was naive CD4+ T cells from blood. The chain employs TRBV9 and TRBJ1-6; D not resolved. The source of this sequence is a woman aged 18 to 35 in good health. The DNA of the CDR3 is TGTGCCAGCAGCTCGGGAGACGGCCTCTCCTATAATTCACCCCTCCACTTT. This translates into CASSSGDGLSYNSPLHF.